This T cell receptor (beta chain) was captured by sequencing in a study of T cells in Graves' hyperthyroidism and ophthalmopathy (dated by TCRdb to about 2019). At the level of the whole study: Peripheral blood was sampled at the time of initial diagnosis, prior to any treatment. To identify distinguishing TCR V-J signatures, a discovery cohort of 90 to 100 patients was used, comprising some 43 with Graves' ophthalmopathy and 57 with stable Graves' hyperthyroidism. Prospective prediction of ophthalmopathy was tested in an independent validation cohort consisting of some 19 hyperthyroidism patients and some 15 patients who later progressed to ophthalmopathy. The 75 to 100 discovery patients were randomly divided into training and test sets at a 7:3 ratio. Thyroid tissue and blood T-cell repertoires from more than five Graves' hyperthyroidism patients were also compared in the study. Following sampling, methimazole starting at 30 mg daily was given to hyperthyroidism patients, and high-dose intravenous methylprednisolone was given to ophthalmopathy patients. The paper describes TCR Vbeta CDR3 sequencing of about 140 peripheral blood samples, made up of 43 ophthalmopathy patients, over 70 hyperthyroidism patients and 17 progressor patients.

The cysteine opens and the phenylalanine closes a CDR3 of 14 amino acids. The retained sequence is limited to the CDR3, 42 bases, with the frame set at the first base. V sheds 1 base and J sheds 4 bases, leaving 11 bases between their ends. The germline V gene (reference sequence) sets CDR1 to DFQATT and CDR2 to SNEGSKA. The TCR beta CDR3 regions were amplified from RNA transcripts. A first-round RT-PCR of the TCR CDR3 used the HTBI primer set with the Qiagen OneStep RT-PCR kit. Libraries were constructed in a second round of multiplex PCR, after which size selection and purification were carried out. Sequencing of the libraries was done on an Illumina HiSeq2000 using paired-end 100 bp reads. The source study handled its data this way. SOAPnuke was used to process the raw data, with reads discarded if the reads contained adapters or uncalled bases, had a mean Phred below 15, or lacked an exact constant-primer or identifier match. COPE v1.2.5 was used to merge high-quality paired reads, and clonotypes were defined as unique nucleotide sequences. MiTCR v1.1 was used to align the clonotypes against IMGT TRBV, TRBD and TRBJ reference segments. The analysis was restricted to V-J combinations with a frequency above 0.0001, which together covered about 99% of the repertoires. A TCS score was defined as the ratio of F50 (clonal expansion) to E x V (chaos), with BLOSUM62-based TCRdist applied between CDR3 peptides within each V-J. Welch's t-statistics and random forest reduced around 520 V-J features to fewer than 15, which were used in a naive Bayes classifier (R e1071). Thyroid-blood repertoire similarity was quantified with the Morisita-Horn index. TCRdb reanalyzed the raw reads on its own, using fastp at Q25 for trimming and MiXCR for clone calling, and kept in-frame beta chains. Each entry is one CDR3 protein sequence, shown with its most common DNA and genes. TCRdb, rather than the study authors, made the V and J calls. In all, the sample holds approximately 610,000 distinct CDR3 sequences, and approximately 15% of those were seen once. Of the sample, roughly 4.5% is held by the ten largest clones.

The full study reports these points: Blood samples also contained most of the expanded thyroid clonotypes (frequency above 0.001), which suggests that blood repertoires may reflect thyroid immune responses. Sample size was not statistically predetermined, and investigators were not blinded to group allocation. A 13 V-J signature model separated ophthalmopathy from stable hyperthyroidism, with around 88% sensitivity and roughly 81% specificity in cross-validation and 80%/75% in testing. During validation, the model predicted progression to ophthalmopathy a median of roughly six months ahead of onset, with almost 71% sensitivity and 72.22% specificity.

This clonotype has a count of ten or more. Its antigen has not been determined. No base qualities exist here, and no much larger clone lies one base off it. In the ophthalmopathy patients, disease was moderately to severely active, with a Clinical Activity Score of 3 or more, a NOSPECS grade of 4 or more, and a duration of less than 3 months. Exclusion was applied to patients with uncontrolled infections, other autoimmune diseases, pregnancy or lactation. Diagnoses were based on clinical symptoms, serum thyroxine and TRAb, thyroid ultrasound and orbital computed tomography. PBMCs were isolated from 7.5 to 10 ml of fresh peripheral blood by Ficoll-Paque density gradient centrifugation. Total RNA was extracted with Trizol reagent, and quality was checked on an Agilent 2100 Bioanalyzer.

The rearranged segments are TRBV20-1 and TRBJ1-5; TRBD1 might be the D gene, on 6 matching bases. The sequence came from a woman in her 40s with Graves' ophthalmopathy. The sequenced sample consisted of blood. The sequenced DNA: TGCAGTGCTAGAGTAGGGCAGGGGAATCAGCCCCAGCATTTT. Its translation is CSARVGQGNQPQHF.